A single sample is the source of the 17 T cell receptor beta chains below, sequenced in a study of T cell responses to AZD1222 COVID-19 vaccine. Clones were sequenced by immunoSEQ multiplex PCR, and TCRdb holds only the in-frame ones, with some missing. Among fewer than 200,000 clones listed, around 90% were seen once. Material: peripheral blood, obtained on day 0 of AZD1222 vaccination. The receptors come from an adult in good health.

About this clone itself: Mismatch with germline at one junction end may stem from a read error. The V gene is TRBV13, the J gene TRBJ1-2; weak D call: TRBD1 (5 bases). Per the germline V gene, CDR1 is PRHDT and CDR2 is FYEKMQ (reference sequence). CDR3 size: 15 residues. The CDR3 loop reads CASSLTGGSSYSYTF. CDR3 DNA: TGTGCCAGCAGCCTTACCGGGGGTTCTTCCTATAGCTACACCTTC.

The chain uses TRBV2 and TRBJ2-1; a weak D match, TRBD2 (5 bases). The CDR3 totals 15 residues. Deletions cut 1 base from V and 0 bases from J, with 7 bases between. CDR1 is SNHLY, CDR2 FYNNEI, per germline. CDR3 sequence reads: CASSEGESSYNEQFF. The DNA for the CDR3 is TGTGCCAGCAGTGAAGGGGAGAGCTCCTACAATGAGCAGTTCTTC.

The genes are TRBV6-5 and TRBJ1-2, with 7 bases identical to TRBD1. V shed 6 bases and J 4 bases; nucleotides not matched to a gene: 11. The V gene's germline CDR1 is MNHEY and CDR2 SVGAGI. CDR3 length: 15 amino acids. CDR3 bases: TGTGCCAGCAGCCCAGCCATTGGACAGGCCTATGGCTACACCTTC. Its protein product is CASSPAIGQAYGYTF.

This clone came up once. The chain uses TRBV30 and TRBJ2-2; D is possibly TRBD2 (7 bases). V lost 4 bases and J lost 1, with 16 bases in between. The CDR3 spans 16 residues. Germline loops: CDR1 GTSNPN, CDR2 SVGIG (reference sequence). The CDR3 reads CAWIKGRGLNTGELFF. The CDR3 DNA reads as TGTGCCTGGATAAAAGGGCGGGGGCTGAACACCGGGGAGCTGTTTTTT.

This chain links TRBV5-1 with TRBJ2-1; D possibly corresponds to TRBD2 (6 bases). This CDR3 comprises 12 residues. The V gene lost 1 base and the J gene lost 10 bases, with 9 bases spanning the gap. The germline V gene encodes CDR1 SGHRS and CDR2 YFSETQ. CDR3 protein: CASSLTGDEQFF. CDR3 nucleotide sequence: TGCGCCAGCAGCTTGACGGGGGACGAGCAGTTCTTC.

The chain combines TRBV28 with TRBJ1-5; 7 nucleotides align to TRBD1. Germline V gives CDR1 MDHEN, CDR2 SYDVKM. The length of the CDR3 is 14 residues. J was trimmed by 2 bases and V by 5 bases; bases with no gene match: 3. As DNA, the CDR3 is TGTGCCAGCAGTGGACAGGCTGGCAATCAGCCCCAGCATTTT. Encoded protein: CASSGQAGNQPQHF.

The chain couples TRBV3-1 (or the pseudogene TRBV3-2) to TRBJ2-5; 8 nucleotides align to TRBD2. With V trimmed by 5 bases and J by 5 bases, 7 bases remained unmatched. Germline V lookup: CDR1 LGHDT, CDR2 YNNKEL (reference sequence). The CDR3 totals 14 residues. CDR3 in amino acids: CASSFTSGGETQYF. CDR3 DNA: TGTGCCAGCAGCTTTACTAGCGGTGGGGAGACCCAGTACTTC.

Points on this clone: One junction end does not reproduce the germline sequence, and a read error may be involved. The gene calls are TRBV28 and TRBJ1-3, with a tentative D call TRBD1 (5 bases). The germline V gene encodes CDR1 MDHEN and CDR2 SYDVKM. The CDR3 is 14 amino acids. The CDR3 sequence is CATRAASSGNTIYF. For the CDR3, the DNA is TGCGCTACCAGGGCCGCTAGCTCTGGAAACACCATATATTTT. Full variable domain (outside the CDR3, taken from reference TRBV28 and TRBJ1-3): DVKVTQSSRYLVKRTGEKVFLECVQDMDHENMFWYRQDPGLGLRLIYFSYDVKMKEKGDIPEGYSVSREKKERFSLILESASTNQTSMYLCATRAASSGNTIYFGEGSWLTVV.

The rearrangement joins TRBV7-3 to TRBJ2-1, with D unresolved. Germline V gene data show CDR1 as SGHTA and CDR2 as FQGTGA. V lost 5 bases to trimming and J lost 6 bases, with 5 bases between them. The length of the CDR3 is 11 residues. The CDR3 region has the DNA TGTGCCAGCAGCATGGGCAATGAGCAGTTCTTC. Residues: CASSMGNEQFF.

This chain joins TRBV6-1 and TRBJ2-1; possible D gene TRBD1, 7 bases. CDR1 and CDR2 (germline): MNHNS, SASEGT. The CDR3 loop spans 13 amino acids. The V and J ends lost 2 bases and 10 bases respectively, with 12 bases between them. The CDR3 region has the DNA TGTGCCAGCAGTGAATTTGGAGGGGGCGAGCAGTTCTTC. Protein product: CASSEFGGGEQFF.

The V gene is TRBV27, the J gene TRBJ2-3, with TRBD1 matching over 10 bases. The ends lost 0 bases at V and 5 bases at J; junction bases unmatched: 11. Germline values: CDR1 MNHEY, CDR2 SMNVEV (reference sequence). The CDR3 runs 18 residues. The CDR3 spells CASSLSPYGTGDLDTQYF. The CDR3 nucleotides are TGTGCCAGCAGTTTATCCCCCTACGGGACAGGGGATTTAGATACGCAGTATTTT.

The chain is built from TRBV3-1 (or the pseudogene TRBV3-2) and TRBJ1-1; TRBD1 agrees at 9 bases. V was clipped by 5 bases and J by 7 bases; unmatched bases: 5. The CDR3 is 13 residues long. Germline V gene sequence: CDR1 LGHDT, CDR2 YNNKEL (reference sequence). This chain's CDR3 is CASSRTGASEAFF. DNA for the CDR3: TGTGCCAGCAGCAGGACAGGGGCTAGTGAAGCTTTCTTT.

This clone occurred a few times. The CDR3 reads CASSENRRDEQYF. Here the CDR3 DNA reads TGCGCCAGCAGTGAGAATAGGCGGGACGAGCAGTACTTC. This rearrangement joins TRBV10-1 to TRBJ2-7; possible D gene TRBD2, 5 bases. CDR1 is WNHNN, CDR2 SYGVQD, per germline (reference sequence). The CDR3 has 13 amino acids. V was cut by 2 bases and J by 5 bases, with 10 bases left in between.

The chain uses TRBV27 and TRBJ1-5, with D perhaps matching TRBD1 (6 bases). Germline V gives CDR1 MNHEY, CDR2 SMNVEV (reference sequence). This CDR3 has 13 amino acids. The V gene lost 4 bases and the J gene lost 6 bases, with 10 bases spanning the gap. CDR3 region: CASSYRVGQPQHF. CDR3 nucleotide sequence: TGTGCCAGCAGTTACAGGGTAGGTCAGCCCCAGCATTTT.

This chain connects TRBV5-1 to TRBJ2-3; D assignment may be TRBD1 or TRBD2 (5 bases each). The germline V gene encodes CDR1 SGHRS and CDR2 YFSETQ. Trimming pared 1 base from V and 0 bases from J, leaving 15 bases between. The CDR3 has 17 amino acids. The chain's CDR3 is CASSLSLGDLSTDTQYF. DNA for the CDR3: TGCGCCAGCAGCTTGAGCCTAGGGGACCTTAGCACAGATACGCAGTATTTT.

This chain joins TRBV5-5 and TRBJ2-3; 15 bases agree with TRBD2. This CDR3 has 15 residues. The germline V gene encodes CDR1 SGHKS and CDR2 YYEKEE (reference sequence). The trim removed 4 bases at V and 7 bases at J, leaving 4 bases unmatched. As DNA, the CDR3 is TGTGCCAGCAGCGGTGGGACTAGCGGGGGGAATACGCAGTATTTT. This encodes CASSGGTSGGNTQYF. Drawing the rest from reference TRBV5-5 and TRBJ2-3, the complete variable domain is DAGVTQSPTHLIKTRGQQVTLRCSPISGHKSVSWYQQVLGQGPQFIFQYYEKEERGRGNFPDRFSARQFPNYSSELNVNALLLGDSALYLCASSGGTSGGNTQYFGPGTRLTVL.

The chain joins TRBV5-1 to TRBJ2-4; a possible D gene is TRBD2 (5 bases). The CDR3 is 14 amino acids. The V end was cut by 2 bases, the J end by 6 bases, with 12 bases between. Germline V gene lookup returns CDR1 SGHRS and CDR2 YFSETQ. The CDR3: CASSLRGLGNIQYF. CDR3 sequence (DNA): TGCGCCAGCAGCTTACGAGGGTTAGGAAACATTCAGTACTTC. Looking up the rest from reference TRBV5-1 and TRBJ2-4 gives the full variable domain: KAGVTQTPRYLIKTRGQQVTLSCSPISGHRSVSWYQQTPGQGLQFLFEYFSETQRNKGNFPGRFSGRQFSNSRSEMNVSTLELGDSALYLCASSLRGLGNIQYFGAGTRLSVL.